The 6 T cell receptor beta chains below come from one sample, sequenced in a study of early T cells in non-severe SARS-CoV-2 infection. TCRdb passed the 5' RACE reads through MiXCR, listing each CDR3 protein once. This table holds about 39,000 distinct CDR3 sequences, around 6.8% found once. The sample was whole blood. The receptors come from an adult who was a healthcare worker with PCR-confirmed SARS-CoV-2 infection or an uninfected control (not recorded which).

This clonotype was observed a few times. CDR3 amino acids: CASSDLQGEYVNEQFF. As DNA, the CDR3 is TGCGCCAGCAGTGATTTGCAGGGCGAGTATGTCAATGAGCAGTTCTTC. The chain employs TRBV10-1 and TRBJ2-1; TRBD1 is a possible D gene (5 bases). The germline CDR1 and CDR2 sequences are WNHNN and SYGVQD (reference sequence). This CDR3 comprises 16 residues. The V gene lost 3 bases and the J gene lost 6 bases, with 18 bases spanning the gap.

This clonotype turned up a few times. This chain connects TRBV2 to TRBJ2-1; 9 bases are a match to TRBD2. V lost 8 bases, J lost 7 bases, and 6 bases stayed unmatched. The length of the CDR3 is 13 residues. Germline loops: CDR1 SNHLY, CDR2 FYNNEI. CDR3 in amino acids: CASSLAGRNEQFF. CDR3 sequence (DNA): TGTGCCAGCTCCCTAGCGGGGAGGAATGAGCAGTTCTTC.

In this sample, this clonotype turned up a few times. The chain combines TRBV10-1 with TRBJ1-1; TRBD1 might be the D (5 bases). There are 14 residues in the CDR3. V was clipped by 2 bases and J by 1 base, with 8 bases between them. Germline V gene sequence: CDR1 WNHNN, CDR2 SYGVQD (reference sequence). CDR3 amino acids: CASSEGTENTEAFF. The CDR3 nucleotides read TGCGCCAGCAGTGAGGGGACGGAGAACACTGAAGCTTTCTTT.

This clonotype was found many times. This chain connects TRBV6-2 or TRBV6-3 to TRBJ2-7; D unclear. The CDR3 is 13 residues long. CDR1 and CDR2 from the germline V gene are MNHEY and SVGEGT. Deletions cut 5 bases from V and 2 bases from J, with 10 bases between. Written as DNA, the CDR3 is TGTGCCAGCAGTCCTGACGGAGCCTACGAGCAGTACTTC. It specifies CASSPDGAYEQYF.

This clonotype has at least ten counts. The V call is TRBV11-2, the J call TRBJ1-5; D uncertain. There are 13 residues in the CDR3. Between the trimmed V and J ends, which lost 3 bases and 4 bases, there was a span of 7 bases. Germline loops: CDR1 SGHAT, CDR2 FQNNGV. In DNA, the CDR3 is TGTGCCAGCAGCTTGTTGGCTAATCAGCCCCAGCATTTT. Protein sequence: CASSLLANQPQHF.

This clonotype was seen more than once but under ten times. CDR3 sequence (DNA): TGTGCCAGCAGCTTAGCAGGGCTCGGGGAGCTGTTTTTT. Translating gives CASSLAGLGELFF. This chain joins TRBV11-2 and TRBJ2-2, with D possibly being TRBD1 (5 bases). Deletions cut 1 base from V and 7 bases from J, with 7 bases between. CDR1 and CDR2 (germline): SGHAT, FQNNGV. CDR3 length: 13 amino acids.